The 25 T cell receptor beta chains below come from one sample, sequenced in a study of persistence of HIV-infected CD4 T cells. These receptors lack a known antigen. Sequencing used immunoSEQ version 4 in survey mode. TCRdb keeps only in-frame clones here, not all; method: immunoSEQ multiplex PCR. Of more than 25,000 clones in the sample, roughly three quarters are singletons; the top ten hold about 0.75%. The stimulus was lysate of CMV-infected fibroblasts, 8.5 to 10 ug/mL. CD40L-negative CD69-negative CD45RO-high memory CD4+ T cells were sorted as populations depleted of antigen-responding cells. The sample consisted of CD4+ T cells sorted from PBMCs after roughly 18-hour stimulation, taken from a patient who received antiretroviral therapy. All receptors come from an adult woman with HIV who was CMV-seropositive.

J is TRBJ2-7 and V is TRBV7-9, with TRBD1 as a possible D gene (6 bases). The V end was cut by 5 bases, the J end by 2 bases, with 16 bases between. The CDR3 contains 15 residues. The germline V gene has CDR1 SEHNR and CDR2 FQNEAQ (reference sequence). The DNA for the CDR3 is TGTGCCAGCAGCCCAGGGACACAGATTCCCTACGAGCAGTACTTC. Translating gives CASSPGTQIPYEQYF.

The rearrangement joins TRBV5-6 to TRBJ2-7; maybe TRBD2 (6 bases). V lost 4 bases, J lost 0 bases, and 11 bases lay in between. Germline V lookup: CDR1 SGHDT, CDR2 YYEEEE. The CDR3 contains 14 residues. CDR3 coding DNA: TGTGCCAGCAGCAAGGGACTGCACTCCTACGAGCAGTACTTC. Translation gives CASSKGLHSYEQYF.

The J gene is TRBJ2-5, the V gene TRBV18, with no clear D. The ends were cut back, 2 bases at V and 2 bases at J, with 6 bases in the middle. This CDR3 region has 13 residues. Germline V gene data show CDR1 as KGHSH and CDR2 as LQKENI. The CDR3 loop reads CASSPGLQETQYF. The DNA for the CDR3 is TGTGCCAGCTCACCAGGATTACAAGAGACCCAGTACTTC.

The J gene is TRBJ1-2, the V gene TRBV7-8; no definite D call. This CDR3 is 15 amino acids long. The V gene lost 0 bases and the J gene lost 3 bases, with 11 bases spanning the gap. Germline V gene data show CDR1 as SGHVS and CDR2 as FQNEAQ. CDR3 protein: CASSLAGVLDYGYTF. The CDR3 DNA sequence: TGTGCCAGCAGCTTAGCAGGCGTTTTGGACTATGGCTACACCTTC.

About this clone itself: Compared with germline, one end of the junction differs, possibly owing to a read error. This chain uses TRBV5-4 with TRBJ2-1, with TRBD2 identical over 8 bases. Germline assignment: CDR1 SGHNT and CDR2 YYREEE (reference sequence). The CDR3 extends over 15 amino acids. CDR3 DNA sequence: TGTGCCAGCAGTTTGGAGCGGGGGCGGTACAATGAGCAGTTCTTC. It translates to CASSLERGRYNEQFF.

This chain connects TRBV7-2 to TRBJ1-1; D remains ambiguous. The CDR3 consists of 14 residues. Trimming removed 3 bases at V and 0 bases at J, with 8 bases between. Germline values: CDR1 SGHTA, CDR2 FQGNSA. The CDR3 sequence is CASSLGAMNTEAFF. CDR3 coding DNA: TGTGCCAGCAGCTTGGGAGCTATGAACACTGAAGCTTTCTTT.

The CDR3 sequence is CAWSAGFADTQYF. In DNA form, the CDR3 reads TGTGCCTGGAGCGCAGGGTTCGCAGATACGCAGTATTTT. The chain carries TRBV30 and TRBJ2-3, with D perhaps TRBD1 (5 bases). This CDR3 has 13 amino acids. Germline V CDR1 and CDR2: GTSNPN, SVGIG (reference sequence). The ends were cut back, 3 bases at V and 4 bases at J, with 11 bases in the middle. Supplemented by reference TRBV30 and TRBJ2-3, the full variable domain reads SQTIHQWPATLVQPVGSPLSLECTVEGTSNPNLYWYRQAAGRGLQLLFYSVGIGQISSEVPQNLSASRPQDRQFILSSKKLLLSDSGFYLCAWSAGFADTQYFGPGTRLTVL.

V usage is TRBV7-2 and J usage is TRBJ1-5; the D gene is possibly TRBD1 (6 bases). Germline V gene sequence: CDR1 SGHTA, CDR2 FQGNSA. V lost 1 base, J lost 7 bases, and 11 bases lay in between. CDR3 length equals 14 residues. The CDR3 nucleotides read TGTGCCAGCAGCTTAGACCCAGGGGCCCAGCCCCAGCATTTT. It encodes CASSLDPGAQPQHF.

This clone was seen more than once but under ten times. CDR3 in amino acids: CASSREALGALHF. CDR3 nucleotides: TGTGCCAGCAGCCGGGAGGCGTTGGGGGCCCTCCACTTT. The chain recombines TRBV5-6 with TRBJ1-6, with D possibly matching TRBD1 (5 bases). CDR1 SGHDT and CDR2 YYEEEE come from the germline V gene. The V end lost 4 bases, the J end lost 14 bases, and 16 bases lay between the germline ends. CDR3 size: 13 residues.

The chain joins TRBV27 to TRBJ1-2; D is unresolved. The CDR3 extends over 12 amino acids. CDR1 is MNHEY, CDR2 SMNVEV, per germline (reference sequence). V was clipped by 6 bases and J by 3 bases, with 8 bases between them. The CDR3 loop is CASRAIDYGYTF. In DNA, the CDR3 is TGTGCCAGCAGGGCTATCGACTATGGCTACACCTTC.

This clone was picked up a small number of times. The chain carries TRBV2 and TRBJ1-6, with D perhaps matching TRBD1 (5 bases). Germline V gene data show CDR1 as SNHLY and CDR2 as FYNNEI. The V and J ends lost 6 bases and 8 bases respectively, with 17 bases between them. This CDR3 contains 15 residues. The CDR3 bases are TGTGCCAGCAGGACGAGAGCAGGGCTAGATTCACCCCTCCACTTT. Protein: CASRTRAGLDSPLHF.

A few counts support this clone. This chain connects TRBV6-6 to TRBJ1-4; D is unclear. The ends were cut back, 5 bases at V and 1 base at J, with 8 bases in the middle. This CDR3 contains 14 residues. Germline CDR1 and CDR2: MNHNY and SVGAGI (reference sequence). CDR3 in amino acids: CASSAGRTNEKLFF. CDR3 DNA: TGTGCCAGCAGTGCCGGGAGAACTAATGAAAAACTGTTTTTT.

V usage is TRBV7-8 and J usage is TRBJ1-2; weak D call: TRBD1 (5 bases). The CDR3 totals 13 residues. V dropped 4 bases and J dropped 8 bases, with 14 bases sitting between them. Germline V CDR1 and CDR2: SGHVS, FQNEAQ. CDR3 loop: CASSSGRFGGYTF. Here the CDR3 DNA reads TGTGCCAGCAGCTCGGGACGGTTTGGGGGCTACACCTTC.

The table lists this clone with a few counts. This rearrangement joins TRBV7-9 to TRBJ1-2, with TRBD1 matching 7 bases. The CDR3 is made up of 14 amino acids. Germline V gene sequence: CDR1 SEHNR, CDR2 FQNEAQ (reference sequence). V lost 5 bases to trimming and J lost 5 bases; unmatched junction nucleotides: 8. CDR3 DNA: TGTGCCAGCAGCCGGACGGGACAGAGGTATGGCTACACCTTC. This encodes CASSRTGQRYGYTF.

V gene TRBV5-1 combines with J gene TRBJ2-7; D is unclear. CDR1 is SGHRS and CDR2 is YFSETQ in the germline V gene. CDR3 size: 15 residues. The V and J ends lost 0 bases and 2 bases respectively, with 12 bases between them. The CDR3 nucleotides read TGCGCCAGCAGCTTGGAGGCAGGTCTTACCTACGAGCAGTACTTC. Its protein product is CASSLEAGLTYEQYF.

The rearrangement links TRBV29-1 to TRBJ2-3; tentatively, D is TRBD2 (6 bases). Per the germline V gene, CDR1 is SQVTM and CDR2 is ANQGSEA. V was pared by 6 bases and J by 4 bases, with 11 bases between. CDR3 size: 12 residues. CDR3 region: CSVSEGPDTQYF. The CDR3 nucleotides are TGCAGCGTCTCGGAGGGTCCAGATACGCAGTATTTT.

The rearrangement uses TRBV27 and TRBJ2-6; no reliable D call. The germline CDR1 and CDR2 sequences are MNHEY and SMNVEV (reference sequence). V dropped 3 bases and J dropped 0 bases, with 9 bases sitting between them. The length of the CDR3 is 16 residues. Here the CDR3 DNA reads TGTGCCAGCAGTTTTAGGAAGGACTCTGGGGCCAACGTCCTGACTTTC. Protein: CASSFRKDSGANVLTF.

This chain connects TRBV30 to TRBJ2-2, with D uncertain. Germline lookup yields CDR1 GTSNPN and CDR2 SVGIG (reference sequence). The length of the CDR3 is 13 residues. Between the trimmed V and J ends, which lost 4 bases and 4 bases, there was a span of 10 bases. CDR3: CAWNWAATGELFF. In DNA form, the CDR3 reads TGTGCCTGGAACTGGGCAGCCACCGGGGAGCTGTTTTTT. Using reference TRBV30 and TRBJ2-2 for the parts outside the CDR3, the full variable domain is SQTIHQWPATLVQPVGSPLSLECTVEGTSNPNLYWYRQAAGRGLQLLFYSVGIGQISSEVPQNLSASRPQDRQFILSSKKLLLSDSGFYLCAWNWAATGELFFGEGSRLTVL.

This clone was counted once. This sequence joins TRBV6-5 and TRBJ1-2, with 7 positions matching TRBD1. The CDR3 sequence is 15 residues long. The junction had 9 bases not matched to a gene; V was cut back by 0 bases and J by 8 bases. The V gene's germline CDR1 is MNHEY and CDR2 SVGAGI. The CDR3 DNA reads TGTGCCAGCAGTTACTCTCGACAGGGATTGCGGGGCTACACCTTC. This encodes CASSYSRQGLRGYTF.

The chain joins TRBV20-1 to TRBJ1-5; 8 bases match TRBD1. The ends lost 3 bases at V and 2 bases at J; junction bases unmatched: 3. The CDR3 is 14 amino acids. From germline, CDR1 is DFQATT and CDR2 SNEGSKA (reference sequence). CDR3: CSASWGQGNQPQHF. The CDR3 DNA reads TGCAGTGCTAGTTGGGGACAGGGCAATCAGCCCCAGCATTTT.

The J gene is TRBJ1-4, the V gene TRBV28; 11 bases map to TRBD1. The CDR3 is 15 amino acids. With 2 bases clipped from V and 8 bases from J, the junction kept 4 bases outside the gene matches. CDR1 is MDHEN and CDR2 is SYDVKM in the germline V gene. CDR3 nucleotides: TGTGCCAGCAGTTTACACGGGACAGGGGGGGAAAAACTGTTTTTT. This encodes CASSLHGTGGEKLFF.

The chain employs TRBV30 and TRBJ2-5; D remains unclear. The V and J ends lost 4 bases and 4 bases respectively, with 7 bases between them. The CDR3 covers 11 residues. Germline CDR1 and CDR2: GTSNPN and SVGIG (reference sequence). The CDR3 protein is CAWTLGETQYF. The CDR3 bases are TGTGCCTGGACATTGGGAGAGACCCAGTACTTC. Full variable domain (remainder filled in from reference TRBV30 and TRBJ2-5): SQTIHQWPATLVQPVGSPLSLECTVEGTSNPNLYWYRQAAGRGLQLLFYSVGIGQISSEVPQNLSASRPQDRQFILSSKKLLLSDSGFYLCAWTLGETQYFGPGTRLLVL.

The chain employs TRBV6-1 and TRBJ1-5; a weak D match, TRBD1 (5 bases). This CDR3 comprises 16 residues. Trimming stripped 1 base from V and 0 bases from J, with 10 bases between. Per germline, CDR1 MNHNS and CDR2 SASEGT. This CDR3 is CASSEGQIYSNQPQHF. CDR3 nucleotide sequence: TGTGCCAGCAGTGAAGGACAGATTTATAGCAATCAGCCCCAGCATTTT.

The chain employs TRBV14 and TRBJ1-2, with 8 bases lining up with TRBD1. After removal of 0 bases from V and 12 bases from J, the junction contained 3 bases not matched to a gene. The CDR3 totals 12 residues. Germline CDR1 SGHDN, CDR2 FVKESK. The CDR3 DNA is TGTGCCAGCAGCCAAGATCGGGGACAGGACACCTTC. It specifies CASSQDRGQDTF.

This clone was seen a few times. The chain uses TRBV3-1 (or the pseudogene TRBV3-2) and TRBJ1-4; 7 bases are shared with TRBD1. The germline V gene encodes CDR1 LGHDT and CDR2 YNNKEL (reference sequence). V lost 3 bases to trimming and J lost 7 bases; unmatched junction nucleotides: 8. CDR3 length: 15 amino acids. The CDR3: CASSQEAGGSEKLFF. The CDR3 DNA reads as TGTGCCAGCAGCCAGGAAGCAGGGGGGAGTGAAAAACTGTTTTTT.